In its sample, the clone carrying this T cell receptor beta chain was seen once. The PCR made use of 60 Vbeta and 13 Jbeta primers. Sequencing was performed with immunoSEQ multiplex PCR; in TCRdb, only in-frame clones are kept and a portion is missing. Counted here are fewer than 130,000 clones, about 70% occurring once; the ten biggest clones make up 2.6%. These data originate in a study of cytomegalovirus exposure and HLA in healthy donors. The CDR3 is 17 amino acids. From germline, CDR1 is LNHNV and CDR2 YYDKDF (reference sequence). Unmatched junction bases numbered 5, after V lost 0 bases and J lost 2 bases.

The receptor was derived from a man aged 50 or older in good health and CMV-seropositive. The chain employs TRBV15 and TRBJ2-1, with TRBD2 identical over 9 bases. The sample consisted of PBMCs. The CDR3 DNA sequence: TGTGCCACCAGCAGAGATAGTAGCGGGAGTACCTACAATGAGCAGTTCTTC. Translation: CATSRDSSGSTYNEQFF.